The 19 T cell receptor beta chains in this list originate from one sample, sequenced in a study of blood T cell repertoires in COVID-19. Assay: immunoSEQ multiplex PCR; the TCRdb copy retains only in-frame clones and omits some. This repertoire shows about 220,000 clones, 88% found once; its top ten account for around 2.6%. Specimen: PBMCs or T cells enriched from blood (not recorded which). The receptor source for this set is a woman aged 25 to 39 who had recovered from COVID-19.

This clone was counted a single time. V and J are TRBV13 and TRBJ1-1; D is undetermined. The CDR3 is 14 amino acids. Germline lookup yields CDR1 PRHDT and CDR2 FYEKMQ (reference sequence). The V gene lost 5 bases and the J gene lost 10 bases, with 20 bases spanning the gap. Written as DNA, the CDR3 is TGTGCCAGCAGCCCTGACCGGGGTCGTAGGGCAGCTTTCTTT. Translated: CASSPDRGRRAAFF.

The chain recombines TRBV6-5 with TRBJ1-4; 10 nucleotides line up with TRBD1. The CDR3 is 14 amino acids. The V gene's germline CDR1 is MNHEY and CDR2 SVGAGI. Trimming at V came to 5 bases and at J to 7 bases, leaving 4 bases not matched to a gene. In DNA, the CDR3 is TGTGCCAGCAGTATTGACAGGGGGCGTGAAAAACTGTTTTTT. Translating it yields CASSIDRGREKLFF.

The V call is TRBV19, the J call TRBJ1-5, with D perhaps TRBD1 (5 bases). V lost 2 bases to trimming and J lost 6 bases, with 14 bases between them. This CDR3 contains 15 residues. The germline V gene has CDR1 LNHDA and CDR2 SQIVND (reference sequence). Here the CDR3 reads CASSIWLRGSQPQHF. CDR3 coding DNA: TGTGCCAGTAGTATATGGTTAAGGGGAAGTCAGCCCCAGCATTTT.

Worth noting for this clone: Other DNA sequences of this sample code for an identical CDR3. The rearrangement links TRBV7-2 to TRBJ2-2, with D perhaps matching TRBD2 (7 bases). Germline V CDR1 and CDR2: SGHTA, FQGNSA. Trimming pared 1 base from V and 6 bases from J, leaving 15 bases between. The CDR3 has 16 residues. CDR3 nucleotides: TGTGCCAGCAGCTTAGTCGGAGGGGGGGCCGCCGGGGAGCTGTTTTTT. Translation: CASSLVGGGAAGELFF.

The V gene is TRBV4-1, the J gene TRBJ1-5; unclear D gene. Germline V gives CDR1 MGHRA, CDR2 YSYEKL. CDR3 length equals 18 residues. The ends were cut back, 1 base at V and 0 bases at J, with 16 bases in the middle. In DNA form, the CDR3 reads TGCGCCAGCAGCCAAGGTCCGGGTTTGATTTATAGCAATCAGCCCCAGCATTTT. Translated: CASSQGPGLIYSNQPQHF.

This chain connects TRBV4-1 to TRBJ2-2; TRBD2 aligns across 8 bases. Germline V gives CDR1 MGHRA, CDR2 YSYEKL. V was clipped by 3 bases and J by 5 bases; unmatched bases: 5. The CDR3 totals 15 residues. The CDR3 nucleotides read TGCGCCAGCAGCCAGCCGGGACTAGTTACCGGGGAGCTGTTTTTT. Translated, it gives CASSQPGLVTGELFF.

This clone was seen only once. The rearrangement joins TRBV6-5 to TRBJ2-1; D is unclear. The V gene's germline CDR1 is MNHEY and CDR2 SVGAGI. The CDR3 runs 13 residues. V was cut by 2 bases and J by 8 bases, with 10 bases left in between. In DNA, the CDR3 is TGTGCCAGCAGTTACCTAGGTGGCGATGAGCAGTTCTTC. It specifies CASSYLGGDEQFF.

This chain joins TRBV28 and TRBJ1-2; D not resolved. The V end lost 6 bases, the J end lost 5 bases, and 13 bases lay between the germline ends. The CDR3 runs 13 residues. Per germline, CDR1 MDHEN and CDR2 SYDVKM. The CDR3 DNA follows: TGTGCCAGCAGATCAGCCCCCAGGTATGGCTACACCTTC. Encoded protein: CASRSAPRYGYTF.

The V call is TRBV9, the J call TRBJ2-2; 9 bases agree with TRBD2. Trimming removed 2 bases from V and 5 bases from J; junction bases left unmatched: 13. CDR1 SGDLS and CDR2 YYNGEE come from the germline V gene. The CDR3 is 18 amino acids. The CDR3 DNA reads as TGTGCCAGCAGCGTCTCTGGTGGTAGCGGGGGTCGAACCGGGGAGCTGTTTTTT. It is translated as CASSVSGGSGGRTGELFF.

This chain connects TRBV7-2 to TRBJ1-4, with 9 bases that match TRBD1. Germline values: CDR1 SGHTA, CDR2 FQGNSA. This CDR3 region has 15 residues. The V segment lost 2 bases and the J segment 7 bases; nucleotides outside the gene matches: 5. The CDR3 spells CASSLTTGQGEKLFF. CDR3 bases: TGTGCCAGCAGCTTAACCACGGGACAGGGTGAAAAACTGTTTTTT. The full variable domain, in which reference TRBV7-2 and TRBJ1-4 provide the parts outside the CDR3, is GAGVSQSPSNKVTEKGKDVELRCDPISGHTALYWYRQSLGQGLEFLIYFQGNSAPDKSGLPSDRFSAERTGGSVSTLTIQRTQQEDSAVYLCASSLTTGQGEKLFFGSGTQLSVL.

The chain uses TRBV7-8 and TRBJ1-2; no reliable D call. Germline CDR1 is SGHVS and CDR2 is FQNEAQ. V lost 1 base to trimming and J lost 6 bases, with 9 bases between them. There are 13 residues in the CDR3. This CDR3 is CASSLVREDGYTF. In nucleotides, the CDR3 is TGTGCCAGCAGCTTAGTGCGGGAAGATGGCTACACCTTC.

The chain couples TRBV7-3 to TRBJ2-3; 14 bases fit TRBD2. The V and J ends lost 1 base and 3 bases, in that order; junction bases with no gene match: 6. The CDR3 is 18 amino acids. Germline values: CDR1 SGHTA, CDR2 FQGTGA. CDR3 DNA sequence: TGTGCCAGCAGCTTAATAGGGAGGACTAGCGGGGGGACAGATACGCAGTATTTT. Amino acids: CASSLIGRTSGGTDTQYF. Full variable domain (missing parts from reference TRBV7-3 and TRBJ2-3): GAGVSQTPSNKVTEKGKYVELRCDPISGHTALYWYRQSLGQGPEFLIYFQGTGAADDSGLPNDRFFAVRPEGSVSTLKIQRTERGDSAVYLCASSLIGRTSGGTDTQYFGPGTRLTVL.

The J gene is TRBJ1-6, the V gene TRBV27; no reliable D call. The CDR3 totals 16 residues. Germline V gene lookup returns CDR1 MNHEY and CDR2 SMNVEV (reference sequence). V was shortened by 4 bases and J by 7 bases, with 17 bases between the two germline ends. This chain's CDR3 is CASSWVRGGRNSPLHF. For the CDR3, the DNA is TGTGCCAGCAGTTGGGTTCGGGGAGGGAGGAATTCACCCCTCCACTTT.

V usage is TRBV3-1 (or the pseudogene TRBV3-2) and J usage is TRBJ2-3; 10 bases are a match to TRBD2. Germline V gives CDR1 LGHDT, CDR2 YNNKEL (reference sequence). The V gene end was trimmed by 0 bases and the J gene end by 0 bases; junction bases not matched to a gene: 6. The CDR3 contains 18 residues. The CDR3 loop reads CASSQDGSGGFSTDTQYF. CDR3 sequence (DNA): TGTGCCAGCAGCCAAGACGGTAGCGGGGGGTTTAGCACAGATACGCAGTATTTT.

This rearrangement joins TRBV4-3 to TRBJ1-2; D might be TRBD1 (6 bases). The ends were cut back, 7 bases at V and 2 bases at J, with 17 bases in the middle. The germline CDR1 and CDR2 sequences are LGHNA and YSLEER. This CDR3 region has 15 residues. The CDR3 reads CASKYGFTGNYGYTF. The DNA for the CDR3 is TGCGCCAGCAAGTATGGTTTCACAGGGAACTATGGCTACACCTTC.

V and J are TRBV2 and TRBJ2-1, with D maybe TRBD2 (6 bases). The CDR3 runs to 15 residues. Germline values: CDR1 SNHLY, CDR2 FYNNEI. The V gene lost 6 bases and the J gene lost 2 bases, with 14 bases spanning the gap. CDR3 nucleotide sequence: TGTGCCAGCAGCGCCCAGGGAGGCGCCTACAATGAGCAGTTCTTC. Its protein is CASSAQGGAYNEQFF.

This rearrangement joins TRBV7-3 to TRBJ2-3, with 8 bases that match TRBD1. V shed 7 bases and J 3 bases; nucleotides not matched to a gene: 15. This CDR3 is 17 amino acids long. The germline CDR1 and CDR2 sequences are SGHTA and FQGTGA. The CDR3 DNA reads TGTGCCAGCATCCCTCCAGGGGGCGGGGTATATACAGATACGCAGTATTTT. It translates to CASIPPGGGVYTDTQYF.

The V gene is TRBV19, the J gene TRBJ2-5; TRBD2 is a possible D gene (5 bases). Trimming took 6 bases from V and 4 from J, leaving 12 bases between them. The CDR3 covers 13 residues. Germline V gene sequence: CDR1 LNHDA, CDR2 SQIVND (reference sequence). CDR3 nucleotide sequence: TGTGCCAGTAGGATCGGGGTAGGAGAGACCCAGTACTTC. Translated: CASRIGVGETQYF. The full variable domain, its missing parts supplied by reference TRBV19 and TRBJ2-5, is DGGITQSPKYLFRKEGQNVTLSCEQNLNHDAMYWYRQDPGQGLRLIYYSQIVNDFQKGDIAEGYSVSREKKESFPLTVTSAQKNPTAFYLCASRIGVGETQYFGPGTRLLVL.

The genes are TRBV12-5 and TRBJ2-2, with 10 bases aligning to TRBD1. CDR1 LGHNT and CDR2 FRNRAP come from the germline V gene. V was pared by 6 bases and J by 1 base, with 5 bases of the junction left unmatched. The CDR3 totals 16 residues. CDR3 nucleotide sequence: TGTGCTAGTGGAATGGACAGGGGGTGGAACACCGGGGAGCTGTTTTTT. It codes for CASGMDRGWNTGELFF.